This T cell receptor beta chain was captured in a study of human T cells and chemical hapten exposure. Turning to the study itself: Once 0.01% DPC had been applied to the upper back by patch test, readings were taken at 6 days. Study results and limitations: Sensitizing with DPC caused no change in TCRs above 1 in 1000 frequency.

Deletions cut 2 bases from V and 6 bases from J, with 14 bases between. The CDR3 is 14 amino acids. Germline loops: CDR1 SQVTM, CDR2 ANQGSEA. Individual cDNA molecules each carried unique molecular identifiers attached by the library. TCRdb redid the calling of the RACE reads with MiXCR, one entry per CDR3 protein. The sample has approximately 350,000 distinct CDR3 sequences, more than 5% seen once. Notes on this clonotype: Its target is not known.

As for time point: patch test 2, 6 weeks after DPC sensitization. Treatment reported: therapeutic diphenylcyclopropenone sensitization with weekly scalp DPC. Whole blood that had not been fractionated was the source of extracted total RNA. The TCR originated in a woman under 30 with alopecia areata. Some clones in this sample may be carry-over from other donors' samples. The chain employs TRBV29-1 and TRBJ2-1; possibly TRBD1 or TRBD2 for D (6 bases each). The specimen was whole blood, collected in connection with sensitization to the hapten diphenylcyclopropenone (DPC). CDR3 DNA: TGCAGCGTTGAATTTACGGGGGCCGTCAATGAGCAGTTCTTC. Its protein is CSVEFTGAVNEQFF.